This entry lists 15 T cell receptor beta chains sequenced from one sample in a study of T cells in Graves' hyperthyroidism and ophthalmopathy. RNA transcripts served as the template for amplifying TCR beta CDR3 regions. During a first-round RT-PCR of the TCR CDR3, the HTBI primer set was used. Via MiXCR, TCRdb re-called the multiplex PCR reads, giving one row per CDR3 protein. The sample consists of approximately 370,000 distinct CDR3 sequences, approximately 18% of them appearing once. Input material: blood. Every receptor here comes from a woman in her twenties or thirties with Graves' hyperthyroidism that later progressed to Graves' ophthalmopathy.

V usage is TRBV28 and J usage is TRBJ2-2; 14 nucleotides align to TRBD2. Trimming took 6 bases from V and 3 from J; bases not matched to a gene: 9. Looked up from germline, CDR1 is MDHEN and CDR2 is SYDVKM. The CDR3 covers 18 residues. The CDR3 region is CASRATGLAGGDTGELFF. CDR3 nucleotide sequence: TGTGCCAGCAGGGCGACTGGACTAGCGGGGGGCGACACCGGGGAGCTGTTTTTT.

At least ten counts were recorded for this clonotype. J is TRBJ2-1 and V is TRBV29-1; TRBD2 aligns across 13 bases. Germline values: CDR1 SQVTM, CDR2 ANQGSEA. This CDR3 is built from 16 residues. Trimming took 1 base from V and 7 from J; bases not matched to a gene: 7. CDR3 nucleotide sequence: TGCAGCGTTGAAGTCCGGACTAGCGGGAGTTGGAATGAGCAGTTCTTC. It is translated as CSVEVRTSGSWNEQFF.

This clonotype was observed at least ten times. The chain is built from TRBV11-2 and TRBJ1-3, with D unclear. Trimming removed 2 bases from V and 0 bases from J, with 11 bases in between. The CDR3 is made up of 16 amino acids. Germline lookup yields CDR1 SGHAT and CDR2 FQNNGV. This CDR3 reads CASSLNKAASGNTIYF. The CDR3 DNA follows: TGTGCCAGCAGCTTAAATAAAGCCGCCTCTGGAAACACCATATATTTT.

This chain joins TRBV11-2 and TRBJ1-1; unclear D gene. V lost 1 base and J 2 bases, leaving 11 bases between the germline ends. Per the germline V gene, CDR1 is SGHAT and CDR2 is FQNNGV. The CDR3 loop spans 15 amino acids. The CDR3, as DNA: TGTGCCAGCAGCTTAGTGCATCCTCTTAACACTGAAGCTTTCTTT. Translating it yields CASSLVHPLNTEAFF. The complete variable domain, with remaining parts taken from reference TRBV11-2 and TRBJ1-1, reads EAGVAQSPRYKIIEKRQSVAFWCNPISGHATLYWYQQILGQGPKLLIQFQNNGVVDDSQLPKDRFSAERLKGVDSTLKIQPAKLEDSAVYLCASSLVHPLNTEAFFGQGTRLTVV.

A word on this clonotype: A much larger clone lies one base from this, so it may be a read error. The V gene is TRBV5-1, the J gene TRBJ1-1; D is undetermined. V lost 2 bases, J lost 0 bases, and 17 bases lay in between. Per the germline V gene, CDR1 is SGHRS and CDR2 is YFSETQ. CDR3 length equals 17 residues. DNA for the CDR3: TGCGCCAGCAGCTTAATGAGCCAGAACTCTCTGAACACTGAAGCTTTCTTT. This translates into CASSLMSQNSLNTEAFF.

Ten or more counts support this clonotype. The chain is built from TRBV10-2 and TRBJ2-7, with D possibly being TRBD2 (5 bases). Looked up from germline, CDR1 is WSHSY and CDR2 is SAAADI. Trimming removed 4 bases from V and 0 bases from J, with 13 bases in between. There are 15 residues in the CDR3. CDR3 nucleotide sequence: TGCGCCAGCAGTGTAGGGCTAACTAGCTCCTACGAGCAGTACTTC. It encodes CASSVGLTSSYEQYF.

In its sample, this clonotype was seen many times. The chain carries TRBV5-1 and TRBJ2-3; 11 nucleotides align to TRBD2. The germline V gene has CDR1 SGHRS and CDR2 YFSETQ. The V gene end was trimmed by 7 bases and the J gene end by 2 bases; junction bases not matched to a gene: 6. The CDR3 covers 15 residues. The CDR3 sequence is CASPDSGRATDTQYF. CDR3 DNA: TGCGCCAGCCCCGATAGCGGGAGGGCCACAGATACGCAGTATTTT.

This clonotype was observed at least ten times. This may be a read error: a much more frequent sequence differs by one nucleotide. The chain couples TRBV2 to TRBJ2-1; perhaps TRBD1 as D (5 bases). The CDR3 has 12 amino acids. Germline V lookup: CDR1 SNHLY, CDR2 FYNNEI. Trimming took 4 bases from V and 10 from J, leaving 11 bases between them. CDR3: CASSAGSSEQFF. Here the CDR3 DNA reads TGTGCCAGCAGTGCAGGGTCCAGCGAGCAGTTCTTC.

The J gene is TRBJ1-2, the V gene TRBV9; no definite D call. CDR3 size: 17 residues. The V and J ends lost 3 bases and 4 bases respectively, with 22 bases between them. Germline CDR1 SGDLS, CDR2 YYNGEE. CDR3 in DNA: TGTGCCAGCAGCGAACACCCCGGGATTCGGATTGCCTATGGCTACACCTTC. Amino acid sequence: CASSEHPGIRIAYGYTF.

This clonotype was picked up many times. V gene TRBV28 combines with J gene TRBJ2-7, with 9 nucleotides matching TRBD1. Germline V gene sequence: CDR1 MDHEN, CDR2 SYDVKM. The CDR3 runs to 17 residues. V shed 5 bases and J 4 bases; nucleotides not matched to a gene: 15. CDR3: CASSTRDRVLVRYEQYF. Written as DNA, the CDR3 is TGTGCCAGCAGTACTCGGGACAGGGTTTTGGTCAGGTACGAGCAGTACTTC.

On this clonotype itself: A much larger clone lies a single base off, so this may be a read error. The chain couples TRBV24-1 to TRBJ1-5; no clear D. V lost 7 bases, J lost 9 bases, and 12 bases lay in between. Germline V gene data show CDR1 as KGHDR and CDR2 as SFDVKD. This CDR3 comprises 12 residues. The CDR3 DNA is TGTGCCACCAGATTGGTGGATCGGCCCCAGCATTTT. This encodes CATRLVDRPQHF.

The rearrangement uses TRBV3-1 and TRBJ2-1; 10 bases align to TRBD2. Losses at the gene ends were 2 bases for V and 1 base for J; bases not matched to a gene: 8. Germline values: CDR1 LGHDT, CDR2 YNNKEL (reference sequence). This CDR3 contains 18 residues. The CDR3 sequence: CASSQFLAGDESYNEQFF. CDR3 coding DNA: TGTGCCAGCAGCCAATTCCTAGCGGGAGATGAGTCCTACAATGAGCAGTTCTTC.

This clonotype occurred many times. This chain links TRBV10-3 with TRBJ1-1; D is perhaps TRBD1 (5 bases). There are 13 residues in the CDR3. Germline V gene data show CDR1 as ENHRY and CDR2 as SYGVKD. Between the trimmed V and J ends, which lost 1 base and 6 bases, there was a span of 9 bases. As DNA, the CDR3 is TGTGCCATCAGTGAGTTGGGGGAGGCTGAAGCTTTCTTT. This sequence encodes CAISELGEAEAFF.

This clonotype appeared many times. This rearrangement joins TRBV28 to TRBJ2-4; TRBD2 matches 7 bases. CDR1 MDHEN and CDR2 SYDVKM come from the germline V gene. This CDR3 comprises 15 residues. The ends lost 8 bases at V and 1 base at J; junction bases unmatched: 8. The CDR3 protein is CASSDPGGAKNIQYF. The CDR3 DNA sequence: TGTGCCAGCTCAGACCCCGGGGGGGCCAAAAACATTCAGTACTTC.

This clonotype was recorded at least ten times. The chain has TRBV6-1 and TRBJ1-2; TRBD1 is a possible D gene (6 bases). The CDR3 length is 12 residues. The germline gives CDR1 MNHNS, CDR2 SASEGT. Trimming removed 8 bases from V and 9 bases from J, with 16 bases in between. The CDR3 bases are TGTGCCAGCTCTAGGGGGGTTCTAAGCTACACCTTC. As protein: CASSRGVLSYTF.